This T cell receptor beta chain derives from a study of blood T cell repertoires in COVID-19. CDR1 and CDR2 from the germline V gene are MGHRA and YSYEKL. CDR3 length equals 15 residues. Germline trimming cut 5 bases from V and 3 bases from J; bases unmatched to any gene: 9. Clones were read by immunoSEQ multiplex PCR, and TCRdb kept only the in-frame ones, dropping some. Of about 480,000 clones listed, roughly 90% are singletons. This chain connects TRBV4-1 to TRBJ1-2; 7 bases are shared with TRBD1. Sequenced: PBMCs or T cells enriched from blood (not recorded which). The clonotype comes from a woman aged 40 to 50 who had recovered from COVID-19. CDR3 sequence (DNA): TGCGCCAGCAGCACCCAACAGGGGACCTACTATGGCTACACCTTC. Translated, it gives CASSTQQGTYYGYTF.